These 21 T cell receptor beta chains came from one sample sequenced in a study of vaccination effects on CD4 cells after COVID-19. For these receptors, no antigen is known. Only in-frame clones appear in the TCRdb table, and some are missing; sequencing was by immunoSEQ multiplex PCR. The sample has tens of thousands of clones; about 78% are singletons. After expansion with viral peptide pools in the ViraFEST assay, antigen-specific CD4+ T cells were sequenced. It was after 10 days of culture that CD4+ T cells were isolated. The person's infection with SARS-CoV-2, confirmed by PCR, took place between March and December 2020. This material consisted of CD4+ T cells from PBMCs cultured with HCoV-NL63 spike peptides, taken before COVID-19 vaccination. The receptor source for this set is a human donor who had a prior SARS-CoV-2 infection.

V gene TRBV15 combines with J gene TRBJ1-3, with D unclear. V lost 0 bases, J lost 1 base, and 7 bases lay in between. This CDR3 is built from 15 residues. Germline lookup yields CDR1 LNHNV and CDR2 YYDKDF (reference sequence). The CDR3, as DNA: TGTGCCACCAGCAGAGATTTTAGGTCTGGAAACACCATATATTTT. The encoded protein is CATSRDFRSGNTIYF.

This clone is judged medium-sized. The CDR3: CASSLVSAGGYEQYF. CDR3 DNA sequence: TGTGCCAGCAGTTTAGTGTCTGCGGGGGGCTACGAGCAGTACTTC. This chain uses TRBV6-2 or TRBV6-3 with TRBJ2-7, with 8 bases matching TRBD2. Germline assignment: CDR1 MNHEY and CDR2 SVGEGT. The CDR3 extends over 15 amino acids. After removal of 4 bases from V and 3 bases from J, the junction contained 8 bases not matched to a gene.

This clone was found a few times. V usage is TRBV6-6 and J usage is TRBJ1-3; the D is unclear. The CDR3 covers 17 residues. Germline-derived CDR1 and CDR2 are MNHNY and SVGAGI (reference sequence). V gave up 5 bases and J gave up 0 bases, with 17 bases separating them. CDR3 nucleotides: TGTGCCAGCAGTCCCGGACTTGGCCAAAACTCTGGAAACACCATATATTTT. It codes for CASSPGLGQNSGNTIYF.

V gene TRBV18 combines with J gene TRBJ1-5; D not certain. V was clipped by 2 bases and J by 7 bases, with 9 bases between them. This CDR3 has 13 amino acids. Germline V gene sequence: CDR1 KGHSH, CDR2 LQKENI. The DNA of the CDR3 is TGTGCCAGCTCACCAGGGTTTGGCCAGCCCCAGCATTTT. Translated, it gives CASSPGFGQPQHF.

This clone appeared once. The rearrangement joins TRBV2 to TRBJ2-1, with D maybe TRBD2 (6 bases). Germline CDR1 SNHLY, CDR2 FYNNEI. Trimming removed 2 bases at V and 4 bases at J, with 12 bases between. The CDR3 consists of 15 residues. The CDR3 protein is CASSEISGGYNEQFF. CDR3 nucleotides: TGTGCCAGCAGTGAAATTAGCGGAGGATACAATGAGCAGTTCTTC.

The rearrangement links TRBV5-1 to TRBJ1-1; D gene uncertain. From germline, CDR1 is SGHRS and CDR2 YFSETQ. V shed 3 bases and J shed 10 bases, with 16 bases lying between them. The CDR3 contains 13 residues. The CDR3 coding sequence is TGCGCCAGCAGCTCGTCCCTGAAAGAGATAGCTTTCTTT. It codes for CASSSSLKEIAFF.

The chain recombines TRBV6-2 or TRBV6-3 with TRBJ1-1; D is undetermined. The V and J ends lost 5 bases and 1 base respectively, with 8 bases between them. The CDR3 runs 13 residues. CDR1 is MNHEY and CDR2 is SVGEGT in the germline V gene. The CDR3 coding sequence is TGTGCCAGCAGTCTCCAGCGGAACACTGAAGCTTTCTTT. It codes for CASSLQRNTEAFF.

The V and J genes are TRBV27 and TRBJ2-1; D is possibly TRBD2 (7 bases). The germline V and J ends were trimmed by 2 bases and 4 bases, with 15 bases remaining between them. Per germline, CDR1 MNHEY and CDR2 SMNVEV (reference sequence). This CDR3 has 16 residues. Here the CDR3 DNA reads TGTGCCAGCAGTTTAAGGGGGGGCTACGCTTACAATGAGCAGTTCTTC. This encodes CASSLRGGYAYNEQFF.

This clone is deemed medium-sized. V gene TRBV11-3 combines with J gene TRBJ1-2, with 9 bases aligning to TRBD1. V shed 3 bases and J 7 bases; nucleotides not matched to a gene: 9. This CDR3 comprises 15 residues. Germline lookup yields CDR1 SGHNT and CDR2 YENEEA. The CDR3 DNA reads as TGTGCCAGCAGCTTTAGAGGTGGGACAGGGTCTGGCTACACCTTC. Amino acids: CASSFRGGTGSGYTF.

V gene TRBV5-4 combines with J gene TRBJ2-3; D is uncertain. Per germline, CDR1 SGHNT and CDR2 YYREEE (reference sequence). CDR3 length equals 13 residues. V was trimmed by 4 bases and J by 2 bases, leaving 8 bases between them. CDR3 residues: CASSPRFTDTQYF. Written as DNA, the CDR3 is TGTGCCAGCAGCCCACGGTTCACAGATACGCAGTATTTT.

This rearrangement joins TRBV30 to TRBJ1-6, with 11 bases lining up with TRBD1. V was clipped by 1 base and J by 3 bases; unmatched bases: 5. Germline V CDR1 and CDR2: GTSNPN, SVGIG (reference sequence). There are 17 residues in the CDR3. CDR3 in DNA: TGTGCCTGGAGTGCCGGGACAGGGGGTTTCTATAATTCACCCCTCCACTTT. Translation: CAWSAGTGGFYNSPLHF.

This rearrangement joins TRBV2 to TRBJ2-1; D might be TRBD1 (5 bases). Germline values: CDR1 SNHLY, CDR2 FYNNEI. The CDR3 runs 16 residues. Trimming removed 7 bases at V and 5 bases at J, with 21 bases between. This CDR3 reads CASIWSTDPSNNEQFF. The CDR3, as DNA: TGTGCCAGCATCTGGTCGACAGACCCTTCGAACAATGAGCAGTTCTTC. The full variable domain, completed using reference TRBV2 and TRBJ2-1, is EPEVTQTPSHQVTQMGQEVILRCVPISNHLYFYWYRQILGQKVEFLVSFYNNEISEKSEIFDDQFSVERPDGSNFTLKIRSTKLEDSAMYFCASIWSTDPSNNEQFFGPGTRLTVL.

This rearrangement joins TRBV5-1 to TRBJ2-3; D may correspond to TRBD1 or TRBD2 (5 bases each). Germline V lookup: CDR1 SGHRS, CDR2 YFSETQ. The CDR3 sequence is 15 residues long. Trimming removed 4 bases at V and 6 bases at J, with 18 bases between. CDR3 nucleotide sequence: TGCGCCAGCAGCCCTGGGGGTCCCACGACGGATACGCAGTATTTT. As protein: CASSPGGPTTDTQYF. The complete variable domain, with remaining parts taken from reference TRBV5-1 and TRBJ2-3, reads KAGVTQTPRYLIKTRGQQVTLSCSPISGHRSVSWYQQTPGQGLQFLFEYFSETQRNKGNFPGRFSGRQFSNSRSEMNVSTLELGDSALYLCASSPGGPTTDTQYFGPGTRLTVL.

The chain recombines TRBV4-3 with TRBJ2-1; no reliable D call. This CDR3 region has 15 residues. With 0 bases removed from V and 6 bases from J, the gap between germline ends came to 12 bases. Germline CDR1 reads LGHNA; CDR2 reads YSLEER. CDR3 protein: CASSQDRSLLNEQFF. CDR3 DNA sequence: TGCGCCAGCAGCCAAGATAGGAGCCTCCTCAATGAGCAGTTCTTC.

The J gene is TRBJ2-7, the V gene TRBV2, with D maybe TRBD2 (6 bases). This CDR3 region has 15 residues. The germline gives CDR1 SNHLY, CDR2 FYNNEI. Trimming took off 0 bases at V and 6 bases at J, with 15 bases between the two ends. The CDR3 is CASSEAVPGRSEQYF. The CDR3, as DNA: TGTGCCAGCAGTGAAGCGGTGCCGGGGAGGAGCGAGCAGTACTTC.

The chain is built from TRBV21-1 and TRBJ1-1. TRBV21-1 is flagged as a pseudogene. The CDR3 loop spans 13 amino acids. CDR3 sequence reads: CASSKCDYTEAFF. As DNA, the CDR3 is TGTGCCAGCAGCAAGTGCGATTACACTGAAGCTTTCTTT.

This clone was observed a handful of times. The chain recombines TRBV7-9 with TRBJ2-7; D may correspond to TRBD1 or TRBD2 (6 bases each). CDR3 size: 13 residues. The germline V gene has CDR1 SEHNR and CDR2 FQNEAQ (reference sequence). V was cut by 4 bases and J by 5 bases, with 12 bases left in between. CDR3 loop: CASSSSGGHEQYF. The CDR3 bases are TGTGCCAGCAGCTCCTCCGGGGGCCACGAGCAGTACTTC.

The table lists this clone with a few counts. The rearrangement uses TRBV7-9 and TRBJ2-7, with D perhaps TRBD1 (5 bases). Trimming took 6 bases from V and 3 from J, leaving 21 bases between them. CDR1 is SEHNR, CDR2 FQNEAQ, per germline (reference sequence). CDR3 length equals 16 residues. This CDR3 is CASSPGPGKGIYEQYF. CDR3 nucleotides: TGTGCCAGCAGTCCCGGCCCAGGGAAAGGGATCTACGAGCAGTACTTC.

This CDR3 is CASSPGTGGYEQYF. Written as DNA, the CDR3 is TGTGCCAGCAGCCCGGGGACAGGGGGATACGAGCAGTACTTC. The rearrangement uses TRBV7-6 and TRBJ2-7; 11 positions match TRBD1. The germline V gene encodes CDR1 SGHVS and CDR2 FNYEAQ. After removal of 5 bases from V and 4 bases from J, the junction contained 4 bases not matched to a gene. This CDR3 comprises 14 residues. Using reference TRBV7-6 and TRBJ2-7 for the parts outside the CDR3, the full variable domain is GAGVSQSPRYKVTKRGQDVALRCDPISGHVSLYWYRQALGQGPEFLTYFNYEAQQDKSGLPNDRFSAERPEGSISTLTIQRTEQRDSAMYRCASSPGTGGYEQYFGPGTRLTVT.

The chain employs TRBV29-1 and TRBJ2-1; TRBD2 aligns across 7 bases. The length of the CDR3 is 16 residues. Germline CDR1 SQVTM, CDR2 ANQGSEA. V was clipped by 2 bases and J by 7 bases; unmatched bases: 14. The CDR3: CSVEPLGLAEINEQFF. CDR3 nucleotides: TGCAGCGTTGAACCCCTAGGGCTAGCGGAAATAAATGAGCAGTTCTTC.

The chain combines TRBV11-3 with TRBJ1-3; D is undetermined. Deletions cut 1 base from V and 0 bases from J, with 4 bases between. The CDR3 extends over 14 amino acids. In germline, CDR1 is SGHNT, CDR2 YENEEA. CDR3 residues: CASSLGTSGNTIYF. The DNA for the CDR3 is TGTGCCAGCAGCTTAGGGACCTCTGGAAACACCATATATTTT.